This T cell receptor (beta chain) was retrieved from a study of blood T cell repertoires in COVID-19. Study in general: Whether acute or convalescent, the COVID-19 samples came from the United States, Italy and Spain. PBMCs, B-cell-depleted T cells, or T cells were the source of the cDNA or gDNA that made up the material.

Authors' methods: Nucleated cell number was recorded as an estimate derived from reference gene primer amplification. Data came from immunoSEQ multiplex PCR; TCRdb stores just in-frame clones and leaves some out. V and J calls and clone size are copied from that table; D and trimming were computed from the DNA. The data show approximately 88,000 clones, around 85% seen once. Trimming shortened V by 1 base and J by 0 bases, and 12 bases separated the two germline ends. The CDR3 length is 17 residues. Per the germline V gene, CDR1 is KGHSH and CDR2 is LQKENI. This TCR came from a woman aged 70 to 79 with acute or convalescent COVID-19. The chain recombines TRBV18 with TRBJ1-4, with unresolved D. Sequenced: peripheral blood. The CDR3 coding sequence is TGTGCCAGCTCACCACGCCTGGTAGTTGCAACTAATGAAAAACTGTTTTTT. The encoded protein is CASSPRLVVATNEKLFF. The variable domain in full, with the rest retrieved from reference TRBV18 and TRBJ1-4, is NAGVMQNPRHLVRRRGQEARLRCSPMKGHSHVYWYRQLPEEGLKFMVYLQKENIIDESGMPKERFSAEFPKEGPSILRIQQVVRGDSAAYFCASSPRLVVATNEKLFFGSGTQLSVL.